This T cell receptor (beta chain) was recorded in a study of blood T cell repertoires in COVID-19. Study-wide background: Samples representing acute and convalescent COVID-19 were sourced from the United States, Italy and Spain. T cells, B-cell-depleted T cells, or PBMCs supplied cDNA or gDNA.

During active infection, Seattle patients enrolled and were then monitored through disease. Per the authors' pipeline: Counts of nucleated cells, estimated from reference gene primer amplification, were obtained. Data came from immunoSEQ multiplex PCR; TCRdb stores just in-frame clones and leaves some out. V and J calls and clone size are as listed in that table; D and trimming were resolved from the DNA. The top ten hold 4.5% to 5.5% of the sample, which has 90,000 or so clones, roughly 89% seen once. Trimming cost V 1 base and J 4 bases, with 7 bases left between them. Germline CDR1 is SGHNT and CDR2 is YENEEA. This CDR3 has 14 amino acids.

The chain is built from TRBV11-3 and TRBJ1-4, with D unresolved. Sequenced input: peripheral blood. The TCR was taken from a man between 60 and 70 years old with COVID-19, enrolled during active disease. CDR3 protein: CASSLGQINEKLFF. The CDR3 nucleotides read TGTGCCAGCAGCTTAGGGCAGATTAATGAAAAACTGTTTTTT.